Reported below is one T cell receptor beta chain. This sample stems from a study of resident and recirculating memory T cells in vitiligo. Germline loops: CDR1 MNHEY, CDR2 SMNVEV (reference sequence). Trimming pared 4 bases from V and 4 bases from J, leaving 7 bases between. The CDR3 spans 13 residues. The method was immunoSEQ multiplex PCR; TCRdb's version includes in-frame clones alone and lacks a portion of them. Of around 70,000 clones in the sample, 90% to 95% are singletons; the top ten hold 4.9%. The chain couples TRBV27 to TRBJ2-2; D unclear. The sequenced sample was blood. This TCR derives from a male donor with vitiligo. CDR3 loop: CASSSSFTGELFF. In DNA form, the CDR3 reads TGTGCCAGCAGTTCGAGTTTCACCGGGGAGCTGTTTTTT.